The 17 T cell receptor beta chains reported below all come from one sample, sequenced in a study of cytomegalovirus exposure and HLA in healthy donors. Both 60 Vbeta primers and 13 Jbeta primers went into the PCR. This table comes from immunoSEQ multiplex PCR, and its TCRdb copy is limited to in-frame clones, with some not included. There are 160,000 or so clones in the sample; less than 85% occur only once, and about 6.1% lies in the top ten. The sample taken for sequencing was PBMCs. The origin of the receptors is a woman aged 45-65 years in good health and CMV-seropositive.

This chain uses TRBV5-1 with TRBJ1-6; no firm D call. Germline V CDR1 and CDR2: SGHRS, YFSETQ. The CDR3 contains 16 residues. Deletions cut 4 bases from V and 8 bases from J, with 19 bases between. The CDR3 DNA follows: TGCGCCAGCAGCCGCAGTTGGACGGCCGGGGATTCACCCCTCCACTTT. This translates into CASSRSWTAGDSPLHF.

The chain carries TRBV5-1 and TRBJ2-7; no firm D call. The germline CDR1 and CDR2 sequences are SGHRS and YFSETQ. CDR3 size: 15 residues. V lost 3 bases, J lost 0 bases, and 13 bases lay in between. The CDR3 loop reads CASSSYGSSSYEQYF. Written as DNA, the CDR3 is TGCGCCAGCAGCTCGTACGGCTCTAGCTCCTACGAGCAGTACTTC.

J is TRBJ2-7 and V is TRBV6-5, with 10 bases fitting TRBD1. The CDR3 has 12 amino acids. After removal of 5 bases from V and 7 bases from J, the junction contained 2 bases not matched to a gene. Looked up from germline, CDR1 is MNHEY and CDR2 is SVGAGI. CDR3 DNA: TGTGCCAGCAGTAGGACAGGGGGGGAGCAGTACTTC. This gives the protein CASSRTGGEQYF.

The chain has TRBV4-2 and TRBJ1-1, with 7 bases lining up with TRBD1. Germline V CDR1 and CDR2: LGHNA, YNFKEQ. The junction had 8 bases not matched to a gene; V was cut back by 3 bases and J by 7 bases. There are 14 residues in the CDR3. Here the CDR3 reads CASSHDREMGEAFF. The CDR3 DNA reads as TGTGCCAGCAGCCACGACAGGGAAATGGGTGAAGCTTTCTTT.

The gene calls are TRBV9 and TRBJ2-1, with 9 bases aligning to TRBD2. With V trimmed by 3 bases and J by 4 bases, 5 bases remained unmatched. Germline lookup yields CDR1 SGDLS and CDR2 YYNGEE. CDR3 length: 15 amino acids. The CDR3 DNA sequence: TGTGCCAGCAGCGATGGCGGGGGGGGATACAATGAGCAGTTCTTC. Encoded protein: CASSDGGGGYNEQFF.

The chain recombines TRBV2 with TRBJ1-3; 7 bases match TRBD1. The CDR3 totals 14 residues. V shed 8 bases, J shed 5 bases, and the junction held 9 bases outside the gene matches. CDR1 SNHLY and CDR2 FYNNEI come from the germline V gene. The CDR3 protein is CASGPQGDRNTIYF. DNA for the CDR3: TGTGCCAGCGGTCCCCAGGGGGATAGAAACACCATATATTTT.

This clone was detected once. CDR3: CASQGGSSTDTQYF. In nucleotides, the CDR3 is TGCGCCAGCCAGGGGGGCAGCAGCACAGATACGCAGTATTTT. The V and J genes are TRBV5-1 and TRBJ2-3; tentative D call: TRBD1 (7 bases). The CDR3 has 14 residues. V lost 7 bases and J lost 0, with 12 bases in between. Germline assignment: CDR1 SGHRS and CDR2 YFSETQ.

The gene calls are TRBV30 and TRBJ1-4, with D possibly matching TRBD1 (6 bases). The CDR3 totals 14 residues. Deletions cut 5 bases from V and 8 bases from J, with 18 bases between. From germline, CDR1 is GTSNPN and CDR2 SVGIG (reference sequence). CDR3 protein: CAWGPGTSLEKLFF. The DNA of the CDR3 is TGTGCCTGGGGCCCCGGGACATCACTCGAAAAACTGTTTTTT.

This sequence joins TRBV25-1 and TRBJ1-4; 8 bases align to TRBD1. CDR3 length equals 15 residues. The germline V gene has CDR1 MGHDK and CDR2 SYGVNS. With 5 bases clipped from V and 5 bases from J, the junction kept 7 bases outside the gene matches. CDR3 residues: CASSRNRGRNEKLFF. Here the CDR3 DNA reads TGTGCCAGCAGTAGAAACAGGGGGAGAAATGAAAAACTGTTTTTT. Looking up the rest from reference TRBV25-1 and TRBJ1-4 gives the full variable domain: EADIYQTPRYLVIGTGKKITLECSQTMGHDKMYWYQQDPGMELHLIHYSYGVNSTEKGDLSSESTVSRIRTEHFPLTLESARPSHTSQYLCASSRNRGRNEKLFFGSGTQLSVL.

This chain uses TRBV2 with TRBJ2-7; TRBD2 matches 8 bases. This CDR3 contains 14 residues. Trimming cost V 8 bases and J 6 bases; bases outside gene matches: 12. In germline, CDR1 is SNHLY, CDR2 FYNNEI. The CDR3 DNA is TGTGCCAGCCACGGACCGGGACTAGAGCGCGAGCAGTACTTC. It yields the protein CASHGPGLEREQYF.

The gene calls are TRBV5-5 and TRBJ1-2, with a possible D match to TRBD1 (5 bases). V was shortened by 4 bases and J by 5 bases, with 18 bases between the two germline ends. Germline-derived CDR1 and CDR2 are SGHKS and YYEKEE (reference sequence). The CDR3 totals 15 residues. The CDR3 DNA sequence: TGTGCCAGCAGCCCTTACGACAGTCACTTTTATGGCTACACCTTC. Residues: CASSPYDSHFYGYTF.

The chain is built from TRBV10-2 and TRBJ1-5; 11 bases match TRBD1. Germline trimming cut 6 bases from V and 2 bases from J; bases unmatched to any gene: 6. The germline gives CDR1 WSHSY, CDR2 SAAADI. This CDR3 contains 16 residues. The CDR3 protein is CASSSGQGAGNQPQHF. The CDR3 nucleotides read TGCGCCAGCAGCTCTGGACAGGGGGCTGGCAATCAGCCCCAGCATTTT.

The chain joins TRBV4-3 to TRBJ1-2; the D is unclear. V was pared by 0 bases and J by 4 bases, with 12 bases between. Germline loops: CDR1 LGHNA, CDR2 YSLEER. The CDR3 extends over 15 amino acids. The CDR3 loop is CASSQETGSGYGYTF. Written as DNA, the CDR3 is TGCGCCAGCAGCCAAGAAACCGGGAGCGGCTATGGCTACACCTTC.

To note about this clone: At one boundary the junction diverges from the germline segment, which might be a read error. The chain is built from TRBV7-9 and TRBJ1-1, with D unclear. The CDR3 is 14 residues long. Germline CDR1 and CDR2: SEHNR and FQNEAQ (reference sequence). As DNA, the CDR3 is TGTTCCAGCAGCTTTGAGGGAGGAGGCACTGAAGCTTTCTTT. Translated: CSSSFEGGGTEAFF.

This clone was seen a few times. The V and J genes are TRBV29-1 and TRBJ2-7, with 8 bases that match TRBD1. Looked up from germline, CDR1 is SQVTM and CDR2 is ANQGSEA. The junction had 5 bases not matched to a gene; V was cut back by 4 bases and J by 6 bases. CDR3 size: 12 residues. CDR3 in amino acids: CSVVDRDSEQYF. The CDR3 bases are TGCAGCGTTGTGGACAGGGATAGCGAGCAGTACTTC.

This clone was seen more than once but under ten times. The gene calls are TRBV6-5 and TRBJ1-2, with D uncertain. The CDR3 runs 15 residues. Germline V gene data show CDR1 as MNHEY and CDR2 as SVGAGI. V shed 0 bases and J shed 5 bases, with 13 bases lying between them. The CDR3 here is CASSYSGGSAYGYTF. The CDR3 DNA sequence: TGTGCCAGCAGTTACTCGGGAGGGTCGGCGTATGGCTACACCTTC.

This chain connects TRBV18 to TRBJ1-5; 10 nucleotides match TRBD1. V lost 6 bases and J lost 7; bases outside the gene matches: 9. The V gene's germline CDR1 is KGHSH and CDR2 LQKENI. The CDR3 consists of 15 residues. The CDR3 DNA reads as TGTGCCAGCTCCCCTACCGGGACAGGGGACCAGCCCCAGCATTTT. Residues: CASSPTGTGDQPQHF.